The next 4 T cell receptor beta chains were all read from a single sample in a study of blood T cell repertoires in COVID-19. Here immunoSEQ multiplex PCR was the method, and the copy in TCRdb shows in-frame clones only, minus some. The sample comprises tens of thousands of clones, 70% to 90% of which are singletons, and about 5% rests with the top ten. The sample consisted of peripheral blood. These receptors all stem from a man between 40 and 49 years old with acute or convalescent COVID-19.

The CDR3 region is CASSLGQAKNIQYF. The CDR3 DNA reads as TGCGCCAGCAGCCTGGGACAGGCCAAAAACATTCAGTACTTC. The V call is TRBV5-1, the J call TRBJ2-4, with 7 bases lining up with TRBD1. With V trimmed by 4 bases and J by 1 base, 2 bases remained unmatched. Germline V gene lookup returns CDR1 SGHRS and CDR2 YFSETQ. The CDR3 runs 14 residues.

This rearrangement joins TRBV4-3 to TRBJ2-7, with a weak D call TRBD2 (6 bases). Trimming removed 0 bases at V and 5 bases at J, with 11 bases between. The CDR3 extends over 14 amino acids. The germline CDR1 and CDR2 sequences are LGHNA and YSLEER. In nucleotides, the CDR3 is TGCGCCAGCAGCCAAGATCGCGGGGTCCACGAGCAGTACTTC. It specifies CASSQDRGVHEQYF.

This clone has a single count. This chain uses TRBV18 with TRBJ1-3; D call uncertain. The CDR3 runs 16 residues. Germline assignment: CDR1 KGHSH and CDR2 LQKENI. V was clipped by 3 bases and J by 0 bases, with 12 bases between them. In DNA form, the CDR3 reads TGTGCCAGCTCACCGATCGGGTCCAGCTCTGGAAACACCATATATTTT. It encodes CASSPIGSSSGNTIYF.

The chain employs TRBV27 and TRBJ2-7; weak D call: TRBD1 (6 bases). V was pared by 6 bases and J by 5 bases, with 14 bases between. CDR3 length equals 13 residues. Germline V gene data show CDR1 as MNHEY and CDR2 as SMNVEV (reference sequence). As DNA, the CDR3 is TGTGCCAGCAGATCCCCAGGGGAAAACGAGCAGTACTTC. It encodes CASRSPGENEQYF.